The 6 T cell receptor beta chains presented below share a single source sample, sequenced in a study of synovial regulatory T cells in juvenile arthritis. Clones were sequenced by immunoSEQ multiplex PCR, and TCRdb holds only the in-frame ones, with some missing. The listing records about 10,000 clones. The sequenced sample consisted of Treg cells from blood. Subset: remaining (HLA-DR-negative) circulating blood Treg cells. The receptors shown here come from a donor between 2 and 29 years old with juvenile idiopathic arthritis.

The rearrangement joins TRBV15 to TRBJ2-7; TCRdb selects TRBD2, and the lack of DNA leaves this call unchecked. Germline V gene lookup returns CDR1 LNHNV and CDR2 YYDKDF (reference sequence). The CDR3 totals 15 residues. The DNA is not on file. CDR3 in amino acids: CATSRDLPGRGEQYF.

The chain combines TRBV9 with TRBJ2-1; the D call from TCRdb, TRBD2, cannot be confirmed without DNA. The CDR3 is 18 residues long. No DNA sequence is on record. Per germline, CDR1 SGDLS and CDR2 YYNGEE. CDR3 amino acids: CASSVAGLAGGPNPEQFF.

The J gene is TRBJ2-3, the V gene TRBV2; TCRdb reports TRBD1, a call that lacks DNA to check it against. CDR1 and CDR2 from the germline V gene are SNHLY and FYNNEI. The CDR3 covers 12 residues. No DNA is given. This chain's CDR3 is CAMNRGLDTQYF.

This chain uses TRBV28 with TRBJ2-5; TCRdb lists TRBD1, though no DNA is available to test this call. The CDR3 consists of 12 residues. DNA is not recorded here. The V gene's germline CDR1 is MDHEN and CDR2 SYDVKM. The CDR3 reads CASSRQRETQYF.

The V and J genes are TRBV28 and TRBJ2-7; TCRdb's D call, TRBD1, is unchecked because there is no DNA. This CDR3 contains 14 residues. The DNA is unrecorded. Looked up from germline, CDR1 is MDHEN and CDR2 is SYDVKM. Here the CDR3 reads CASSPDRVRYEQYF.

The chain has TRBV4-2 and TRBJ2-1. The CDR3 consists of 14 residues. The coding DNA is unavailable. Germline V lookup: CDR1 LGHNA, CDR2 YNFKEQ. CDR3: CASSQDGTSSKQFF.